Following are 10 T cell receptor beta chains from one sample sequenced in a study of blood T cell repertoires in COVID-19 (TCRdb year 2020). The library was built by means of the immunoSEQ multiplex PCR assay. The table was pulled from immuneACCESS by TCRdb, which kept in-frame rearrangements only. Such tables lose some clones; where checked, under half of the loss comes from unresolved V genes, and the rest has no known cause. In this sample the table shows roughly 38,000 clones, around 84% of which occur a single time. The ten largest clones represent around 1.6% of the sample. Sequenced material: peripheral blood. The receptors were gathered from a man between 60 and 75 years old with COVID-19, enrolled during active disease.

In nucleotides, the CDR3 is TGTGCCAGCAGCTTGGCTGGGGGGACAGGCCCTAATTCACCCCTCCACTTT. Translation: CASSLAGGTGPNSPLHF. J is TRBJ1-6 and V is TRBV5-6; 8 positions match TRBD1. J gave up 6 bases and V 0 bases, and 8 bases lay outside the gene matches. The CDR3 contains 17 residues. Germline CDR1 is SGHDT and CDR2 is YYEEEE.

The J gene is TRBJ1-1, the V gene TRBV5-4; 8 bases fit TRBD1. This CDR3 has 14 residues. V dropped 5 bases and J dropped 6; count of bases not matched to a gene: 9. Germline CDR1 SGHNT, CDR2 YYREEE (reference sequence). CDR3 protein: CASSSQGAGPEAFF. In DNA, the CDR3 is TGTGCCAGCAGTTCTCAGGGGGCGGGACCTGAAGCTTTCTTT.

This chain joins TRBV30 and TRBJ1-5; TRBD1 matches 7 bases. V was pared by 4 bases and J by 5 bases, with 2 bases of the junction left unmatched. This CDR3 has 12 residues. Germline assignment: CDR1 GTSNPN and CDR2 SVGIG (reference sequence). The CDR3: CAWNTGDQPQHF. In DNA form, the CDR3 reads TGTGCCTGGAATACAGGGGATCAGCCCCAGCATTTT. Together with reference TRBV30 and TRBJ1-5, the CDR3 gives the full variable domain: SQTIHQWPATLVQPVGSPLSLECTVEGTSNPNLYWYRQAAGRGLQLLFYSVGIGQISSEVPQNLSASRPQDRQFILSSKKLLLSDSGFYLCAWNTGDQPQHFGDGTRLSIL.

V usage is TRBV19 and J usage is TRBJ2-4; 8 bases match TRBD2. The length of the CDR3 is 13 residues. Looked up from germline, CDR1 is LNHDA and CDR2 is SQIVND (reference sequence). V was clipped by 7 bases and J by 6 bases; unmatched bases: 5. Written as DNA, the CDR3 is TGTGCCAGTAAACGGGAGGGTCTAAACATTCAGTACTTC. Translating gives CASKREGLNIQYF.

The chain joins TRBV18 to TRBJ2-6, with D maybe TRBD1 (6 bases). V gave up 4 bases and J gave up 4 bases, with 17 bases separating them. CDR1 and CDR2 from the germline V gene are KGHSH and LQKENI. The CDR3 is made up of 17 amino acids. The CDR3, as DNA: TGTGCCAGCTCACGTCTATCTAAGGGGGTAGGGGCCAACGTCCTGACTTTC. This translates into CASSRLSKGVGANVLTF.

This clone was seen only a few times. The chain joins TRBV30 to TRBJ1-1, with D perhaps TRBD1 (5 bases). The CDR3 runs to 14 residues. V lost 0 bases and J lost 9, with 17 bases in between. In germline, CDR1 is GTSNPN, CDR2 SVGIG (reference sequence). The CDR3 protein is CAWSVGAGSLQAFF. CDR3 in DNA: TGTGCCTGGAGTGTAGGGGCAGGAAGTCTCCAAGCTTTCTTT.

This chain uses TRBV25-1 with TRBJ1-1; TRBD1 might be the D (6 bases). The germline V gene has CDR1 MGHDK and CDR2 SYGVNS. Trimming stripped 6 bases from V and 8 bases from J, with 13 bases between. This CDR3 has 12 amino acids. The chain's CDR3 is CASSLLGTEAFF. Written as DNA, the CDR3 is TGTGCCAGCAGCCTTCTAGGGACAGAAGCTTTCTTT.

This chain joins TRBV4-3 and TRBJ2-7; a weak D match, TRBD2 (5 bases). With 0 bases removed from V and 2 bases from J, the gap between germline ends came to 8 bases. CDR1 is LGHNA, CDR2 YSLEER, per germline. This CDR3 region has 14 residues. The CDR3 DNA reads as TGCGCCAGCAGCCAAGATCGGGGTCCCTACGAGCAGTACTTC. Protein product: CASSQDRGPYEQYF.

The V call is TRBV4-2, the J call TRBJ2-2, with 7 bases fitting TRBD1. This CDR3 spans 17 amino acids. V shed 4 bases, J shed 5 bases, and the junction held 13 bases outside the gene matches. Germline V lookup: CDR1 LGHNA, CDR2 YNFKEQ. CDR3: CASSPLQGIGGTGELFF. The CDR3, as DNA: TGTGCCAGCAGCCCGTTACAGGGGATAGGTGGGACCGGGGAGCTGTTTTTT.

The rearrangement links TRBV5-1 to TRBJ2-7; D not resolved. The CDR3 totals 16 residues. The V and J ends lost 6 bases and 0 bases respectively, with 19 bases between them. CDR1 and CDR2 from the germline V gene are SGHRS and YFSETQ. The CDR3 protein is CASTSGMNRNSYEQYF. The DNA of the CDR3 is TGCGCCAGCACATCAGGTATGAACCGGAACTCCTACGAGCAGTACTTC.